This T cell receptor beta chain was captured by sequencing in a study of identical twins. Findings of the study overall: Modelling underestimated the level of out-of-frame TCR alpha sharing observed in monozygotic twins. For cord blood, abundant beta clonotypes had fewer insertions, unlike memory repertoires, which showed none. Interpretation of the results relied on cross-sectional statistical analysis and not on following the same donors.

The ends were cut back, 1 base at V and 4 bases at J, with 22 bases in the middle. From germline, CDR1 is LNHDA and CDR2 SQIVND (reference sequence). The CDR3 is made up of 19 amino acids. After template switching added a universal primer site, the resulting cDNA carried unique molecular identifiers. One entry per CDR3 protein, called by TCRdb with MiXCR from the 5' RACE reads. The sample consists of approximately 700,000 distinct CDR3 sequences, around 6.1% of them appearing once. As regards this clonotype: Its specificity is unknown.

The source material was naive T cells sorted from blood. V gene TRBV19 combines with J gene TRBJ1-4, with a tentative D call TRBD1 (5 bases). The receptor was isolated from a man aged 18 to 30 in good health. This chain's CDR3 is CASSIVETASRVDNEKLFF. The CDR3 DNA is TGTGCCAGTAGTATAGTCGAGACAGCCAGCAGGGTCGATAATGAAAAACTGTTTTTT. Looking up the rest from reference TRBV19 and TRBJ1-4 gives the full variable domain: DGGITQSPKYLFRKEGQNVTLSCEQNLNHDAMYWYRQDPGQGLRLIYYSQIVNDFQKGDIAEGYSVSREKKESFPLTVTSAQKNPTAFYLCASSIVETASRVDNEKLFFGSGTQLSVL.